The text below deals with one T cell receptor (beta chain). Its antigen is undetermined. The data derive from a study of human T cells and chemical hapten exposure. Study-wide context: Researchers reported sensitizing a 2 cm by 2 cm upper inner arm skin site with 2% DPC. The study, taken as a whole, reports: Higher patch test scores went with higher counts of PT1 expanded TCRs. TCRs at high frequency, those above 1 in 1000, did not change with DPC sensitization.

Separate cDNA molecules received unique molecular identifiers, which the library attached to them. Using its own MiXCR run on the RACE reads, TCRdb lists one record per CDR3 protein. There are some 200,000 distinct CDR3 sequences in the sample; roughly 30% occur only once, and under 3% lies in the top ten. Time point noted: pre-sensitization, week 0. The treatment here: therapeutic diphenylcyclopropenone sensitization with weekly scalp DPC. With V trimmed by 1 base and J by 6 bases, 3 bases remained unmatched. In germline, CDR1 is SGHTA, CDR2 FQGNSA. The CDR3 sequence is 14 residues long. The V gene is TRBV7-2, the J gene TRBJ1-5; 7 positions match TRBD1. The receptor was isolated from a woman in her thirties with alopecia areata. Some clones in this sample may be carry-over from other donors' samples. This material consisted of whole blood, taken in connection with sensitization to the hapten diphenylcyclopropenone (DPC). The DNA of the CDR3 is TGTGCCAGCAGCTTAGTGAGGGGGCCTCAGCCCCAGCATTTT. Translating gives CASSLVRGPQPQHF. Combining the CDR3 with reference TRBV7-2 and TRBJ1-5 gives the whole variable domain GAGVSQSPSNKVTEKGKDVELRCDPISGHTALYWYRQSLGQGLEFLIYFQGNSAPDKSGLPSDRFSAERTGGSVSTLTIQRTQQEDSAVYLCASSLVRGPQPQHFGDGTRLSIL.